This TCR beta chain comes out of a study of cytomegalovirus exposure and HLA in healthy donors. Libraries were prepared by immunoSEQ multiplex PCR; TCRdb keeps only in-frame clonotypes and omits some of them. This sample has around 250,000 clones; around 91% occur once, and the top ten carry under 0.4%. With 2 bases removed from V and 1 base from J, the gap between germline ends came to 7 bases. The CDR3 runs to 14 residues. Germline CDR1 and CDR2: SGHVS and FQNEAQ. The receptor was isolated from a woman under 30 in good health and CMV-seronegative. The V and J genes are TRBV7-8 and TRBJ2-3; no firm D call. The sequencing input was PBMCs. CDR3 nucleotide sequence: TGTGCCAGCAGCTTATTTCGGGGCACAGATACGCAGTATTTT. It yields the protein CASSLFRGTDTQYF.